This T cell receptor beta chain was identified in a study of OX40 agonist ivuxolimab in advanced cancers. Repertoires were generated with immunoSEQ multiplex PCR, while TCRdb's copy carries only in-frame clones and drops some. Among 55,000 to 75,000 clones listed, more than 85% were seen once. The CDR3 runs to 12 residues. With V trimmed by 3 bases and J by 8 bases, 2 bases remained unmatched. The germline V gene encodes CDR1 SGHTA and CDR2 FQGNSA. The specimen was CD4+ or CD8+ T cells sorted from blood, collected in a trial of the OX40 agonist ivuxolimab. This chain connects TRBV7-2 to TRBJ1-2; the match to TRBD1 covers 8 bases. The clonotype comes from an adult with an advanced solid tumor such as melanoma, head and neck, liver or kidney cancer. The CDR3 reads CASSFRTGGYTF. The CDR3 DNA reads as TGTGCCAGCAGCTTCCGGACAGGGGGCTACACCTTC.